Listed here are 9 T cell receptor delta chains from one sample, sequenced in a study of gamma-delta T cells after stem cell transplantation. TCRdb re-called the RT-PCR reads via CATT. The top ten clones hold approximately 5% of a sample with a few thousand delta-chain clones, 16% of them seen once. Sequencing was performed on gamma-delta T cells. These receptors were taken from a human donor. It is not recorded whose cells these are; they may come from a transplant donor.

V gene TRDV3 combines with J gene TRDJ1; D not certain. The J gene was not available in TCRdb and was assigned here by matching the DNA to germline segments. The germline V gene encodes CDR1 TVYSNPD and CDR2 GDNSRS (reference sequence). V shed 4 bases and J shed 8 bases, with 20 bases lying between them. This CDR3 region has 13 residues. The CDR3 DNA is TGTGCCTCTAGCCCCCCACTGACCCTAAAACTCATCTTT. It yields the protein CASSPPLTLKLIF.

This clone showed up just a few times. The CDR3 protein is CALGDPLRGSDKLIF. The CDR3 DNA is TGTGCTCTTGGGGACCCTCTTCGGGGTAGCGATAAACTCATCTTT. This chain joins TRDV1 and TRDJ1; no reliable D call. The V and J ends lost 3 bases and 4 bases respectively, with 15 bases between them. Germline V gene lookup returns CDR1 TSWWSYY and CDR2 QGS. The CDR3 covers 15 residues.

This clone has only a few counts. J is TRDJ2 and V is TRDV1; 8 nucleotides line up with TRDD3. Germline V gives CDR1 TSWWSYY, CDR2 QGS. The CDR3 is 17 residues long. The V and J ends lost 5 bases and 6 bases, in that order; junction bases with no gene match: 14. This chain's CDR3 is CALGPTQPYWGPAQLFF. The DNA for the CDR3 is TGTGCTCTTGGGCCCACCCAACCGTACTGGGGGCCAGCACAACTCTTCTTT.

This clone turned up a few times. CDR3 region: CAFIPYSDPGGSALTAQLFF. In nucleotides, the CDR3 is TGTGCCTTTATCCCATACTCTGATCCTGGGGGATCCGCTTTGACAGCACAACTCTTCTTT. The chain has TRDV3 and TRDJ2, with TRDD3 matching over 9 bases. CDR3 size: 20 residues. Germline-derived CDR1 and CDR2 are TVYSNPD and GDNSRS (reference sequence). After removal of 1 base from V and 0 bases from J, the junction contained 18 bases not matched to a gene.

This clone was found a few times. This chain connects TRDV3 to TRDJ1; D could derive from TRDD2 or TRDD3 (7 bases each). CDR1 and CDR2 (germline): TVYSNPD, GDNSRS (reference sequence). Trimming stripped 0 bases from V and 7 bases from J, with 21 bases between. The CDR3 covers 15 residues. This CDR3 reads CAFSSYDALGSKLIF. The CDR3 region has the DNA TGTGCCTTTAGTTCCTACGACGCACTGGGGAGTAAACTCATCTTT.

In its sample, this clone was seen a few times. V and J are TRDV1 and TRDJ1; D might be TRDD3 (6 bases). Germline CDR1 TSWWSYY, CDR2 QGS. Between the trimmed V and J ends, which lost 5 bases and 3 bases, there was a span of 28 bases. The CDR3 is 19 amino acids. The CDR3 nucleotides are TGTGCTCTTGGGAATTCCCTCTTGATACGGAATAGATACGCCGATAAACTCATCTTT. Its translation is CALGNSLLIRNRYADKLIF.

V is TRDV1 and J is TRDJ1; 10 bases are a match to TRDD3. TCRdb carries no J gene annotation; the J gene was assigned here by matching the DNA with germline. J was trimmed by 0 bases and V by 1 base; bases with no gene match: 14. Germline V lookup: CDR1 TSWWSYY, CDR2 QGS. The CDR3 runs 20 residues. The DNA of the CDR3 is TGTGCTCTTGGGGAACGGGGGGCCCCTCGCACTGGGGGATACACCGATAAACTCATCTTT. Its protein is CALGERGAPRTGGYTDKLIF.

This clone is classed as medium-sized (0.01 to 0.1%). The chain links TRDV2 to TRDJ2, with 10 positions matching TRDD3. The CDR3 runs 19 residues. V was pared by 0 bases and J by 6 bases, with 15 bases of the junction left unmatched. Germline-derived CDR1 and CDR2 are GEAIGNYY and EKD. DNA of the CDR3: TGTGCCTGTGACACCCGGTTGAGGTGGGGGATACTTAAGCCAGCACAACTCTTCTTT. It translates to CACDTRLRWGILKPAQLFF.

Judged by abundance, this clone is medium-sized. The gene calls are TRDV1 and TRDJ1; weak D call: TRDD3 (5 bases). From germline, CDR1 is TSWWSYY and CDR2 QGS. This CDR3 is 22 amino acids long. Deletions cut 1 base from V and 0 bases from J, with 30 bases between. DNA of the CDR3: TGTGCTCTTGGGGAACCCCCCGCCTTTCTCCCAGTACTGGTACGGTACACCGATAAACTCATCTTT. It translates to CALGEPPAFLPVLVRYTDKLIF.